The rows below give T cell receptor beta chains drawn from one sample of a study of T cell responses to AZD1222 COVID-19 vaccine. The method was immunoSEQ multiplex PCR; TCRdb's version includes in-frame clones alone and lacks a portion of them. The sample records some 170,000 clones, approximately 90% being singletons. Sequenced material: peripheral blood, taken 28 days after the second AZD1222 dose. The origin of the receptors is an adult who received the AZD1222 COVID-19 vaccine. CDR3s include the opening cysteine and the closing phenylalanine or tryptophan. The D gene is left open where the match is weak. The size entry is marked missing in some rows and otherwise reads once, few, many or a size class.

v_gene	j_gene	d_gene	abundance	CDR3aa	CDR3nt
TRBV19	TRBJ1-1	.	.	CASSIGTGTNTEAFF	TGTGCCAGTAGTATTGGTACGGGGACGAACACTGAAGCTTTCTTT
TRBV9	TRBJ2-1	TRBD2	.	CASSAGTSGRVNEQFF	TGTGCCAGCAGCGCTGGGACTAGCGGTCGAGTAAATGAGCAGTTCTTC
TRBV5-1	TRBJ1-1	.	.	CASSLGAQGNTEAFF	TGCGCCAGCAGCTTGGGGGCACAGGGGAACACTGAAGCTTTCTTT
TRBV12-3/TRBV12-4	TRBJ1-2	.	.	CASSRREWGGYTF	TGTGCCAGCAGTCGCAGGGAATGGGGGGGCTACACCTTC
TRBV6-6	TRBJ2-1	TRBD2	.	CASSSPTSGSRDEQFF	TGTGCCAGCAGTTCCCCGACTAGCGGGAGTAGGGATGAGCAGTTCTTC
TRBV6-4	TRBJ1-1	TRBD1	.	CASSDDGTGMNTEAFF	TGTGCCAGCAGTGACGACGGGACAGGGATGAACACTGAAGCTTTCTTT
TRBV6-1	TRBJ2-5	TRBD2	.	CASSETSGGRETQYF	TGTGCCAGCAGTGAGACTAGCGGGGGGAGAGAGACCCAGTACTTC
TRBV9	TRBJ1-2	TRBD1	.	CASSPRTGASDGYTF	TGTGCCAGCAGCCCCAGGACAGGGGCTTCGGATGGCTACACCTTC
TRBV6-5	TRBJ2-1	TRBD2	.	CASSSRDYSYNEQFF	TGTGCCAGCAGTTCCCGGGACTACTCCTACAATGAGCAGTTCTTC
TRBV7-8	TRBJ2-7	.	.	CASSPPADPYEQYF	TGTGCCAGCAGCCCTCCAGCGGACCCCTACGAGCAGTACTTC
TRBV20-1	TRBJ1-1	.	.	CSGLGNTEAFF	TGCAGTGGATTGGGGAACACTGAAGCTTTCTTT
TRBV10-3	TRBJ1-6	.	.	CAISPGNNSPLHF	TGTGCCATCTCCCCAGGGAATAATTCACCCCTCCACTTT
TRBV5-1	TRBJ2-3	.	once	CASSYRGGDTDTQYF	TGCGCCAGCAGCTATAGAGGGGGGGACACAGATACGCAGTATTTT
TRBV5-8	TRBJ1-5	.	.	CASTFGGRRNQPQHF	TGTGCCAGCACCTTTGGGGGGAGGCGCAATCAGCCCCAGCATTTT
TRBV19	TRBJ2-1	.	.	CASSSTGYNEQFF	TGTGCCAGTAGTTCAACAGGGTACAATGAGCAGTTCTTC